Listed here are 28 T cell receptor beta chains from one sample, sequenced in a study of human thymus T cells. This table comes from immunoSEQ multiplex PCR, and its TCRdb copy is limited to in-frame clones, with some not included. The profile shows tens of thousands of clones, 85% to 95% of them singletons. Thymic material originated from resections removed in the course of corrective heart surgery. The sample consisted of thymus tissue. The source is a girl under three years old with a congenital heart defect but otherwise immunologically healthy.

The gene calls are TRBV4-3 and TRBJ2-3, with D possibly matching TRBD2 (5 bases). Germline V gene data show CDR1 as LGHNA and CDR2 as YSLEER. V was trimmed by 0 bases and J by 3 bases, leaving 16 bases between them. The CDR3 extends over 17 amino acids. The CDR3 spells CASSQDPAGPLTDTQYF. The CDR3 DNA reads TGCGCCAGCAGCCAAGATCCCGCGGGCCCTCTGACAGATACGCAGTATTTT.

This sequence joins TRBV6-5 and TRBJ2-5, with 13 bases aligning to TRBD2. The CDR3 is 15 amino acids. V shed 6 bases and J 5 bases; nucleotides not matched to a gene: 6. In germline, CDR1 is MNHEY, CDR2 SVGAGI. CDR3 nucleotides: TGTGCCAGCAGCGGACTAGCGGGAGATTGGGAGACCCAGTACTTC. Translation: CASSGLAGDWETQYF.

The CDR3 sequence: CASSLGGEGTSTGTDTQYF. Here the CDR3 DNA reads TGCGCCAGCAGCTTGGGGGGCGAAGGGACTAGCACGGGCACAGATACGCAGTATTTT. The chain joins TRBV5-1 to TRBJ2-3; 9 nucleotides align to TRBD2. Germline V lookup: CDR1 SGHRS, CDR2 YFSETQ. J gave up 1 base and V 0 bases, and 12 bases lay outside the gene matches. This CDR3 has 19 residues.

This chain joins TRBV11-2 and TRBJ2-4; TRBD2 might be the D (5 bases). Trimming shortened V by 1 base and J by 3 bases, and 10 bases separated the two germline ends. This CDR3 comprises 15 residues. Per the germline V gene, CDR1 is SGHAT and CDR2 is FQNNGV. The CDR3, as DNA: TGTGCCAGCAGCTTAGGAGGGTCAGACAAAAACATTCAGTACTTC. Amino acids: CASSLGGSDKNIQYF.

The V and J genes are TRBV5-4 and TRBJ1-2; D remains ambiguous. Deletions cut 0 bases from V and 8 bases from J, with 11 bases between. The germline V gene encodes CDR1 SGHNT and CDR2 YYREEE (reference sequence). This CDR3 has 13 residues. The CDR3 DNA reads TGTGCCAGCAGCTTGGGGCAGCGACCCGGCTACACCTTC. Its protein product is CASSLGQRPGYTF.

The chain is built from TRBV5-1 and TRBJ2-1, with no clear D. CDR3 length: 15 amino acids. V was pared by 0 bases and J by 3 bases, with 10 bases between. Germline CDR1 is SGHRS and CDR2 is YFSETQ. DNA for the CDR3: TGCGCCAGCAGCTTGGATAGCCCCCTCTACAATGAGCAGTTCTTC. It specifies CASSLDSPLYNEQFF. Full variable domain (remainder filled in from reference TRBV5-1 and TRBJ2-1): KAGVTQTPRYLIKTRGQQVTLSCSPISGHRSVSWYQQTPGQGLQFLFEYFSETQRNKGNFPGRFSGRQFSNSRSEMNVSTLELGDSALYLCASSLDSPLYNEQFFGPGTRLTVL.

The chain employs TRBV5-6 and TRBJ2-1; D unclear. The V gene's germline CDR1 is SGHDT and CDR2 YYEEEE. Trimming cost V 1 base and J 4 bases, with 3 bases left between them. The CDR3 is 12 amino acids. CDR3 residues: CASSLFYNEQFF. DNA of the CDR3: TGTGCCAGCAGCTTGTTTTACAATGAGCAGTTCTTC.

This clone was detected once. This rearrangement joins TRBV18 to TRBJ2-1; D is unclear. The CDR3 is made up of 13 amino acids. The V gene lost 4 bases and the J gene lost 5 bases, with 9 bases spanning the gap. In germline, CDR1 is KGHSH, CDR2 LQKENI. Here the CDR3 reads CASSRNLDNEQFF. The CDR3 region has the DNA TGTGCCAGCTCACGGAACCTAGACAATGAGCAGTTCTTC.

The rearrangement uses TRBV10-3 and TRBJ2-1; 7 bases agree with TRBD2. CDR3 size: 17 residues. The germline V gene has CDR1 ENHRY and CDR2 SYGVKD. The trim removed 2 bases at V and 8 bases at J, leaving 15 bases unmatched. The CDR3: CAISERRLAYPRDEQFF. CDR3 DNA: TGTGCCATCAGTGAGAGGCGACTAGCTTACCCGAGGGATGAGCAGTTCTTC.

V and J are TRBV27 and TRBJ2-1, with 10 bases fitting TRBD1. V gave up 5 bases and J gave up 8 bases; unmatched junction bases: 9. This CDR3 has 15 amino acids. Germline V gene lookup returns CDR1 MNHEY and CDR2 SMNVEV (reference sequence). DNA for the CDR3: TGTGCCAGCAGTCCACGACAGGGGGCTAGGGATGAGCAGTTCTTC. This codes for CASSPRQGARDEQFF.

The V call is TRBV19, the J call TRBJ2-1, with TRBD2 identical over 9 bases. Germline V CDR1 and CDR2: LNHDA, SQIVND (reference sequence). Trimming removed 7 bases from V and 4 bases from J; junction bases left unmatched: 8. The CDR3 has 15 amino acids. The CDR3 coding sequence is TGTGCCAGTACAGAAGCGGGAGGCCTTTACAATGAGCAGTTCTTC. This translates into CASTEAGGLYNEQFF.

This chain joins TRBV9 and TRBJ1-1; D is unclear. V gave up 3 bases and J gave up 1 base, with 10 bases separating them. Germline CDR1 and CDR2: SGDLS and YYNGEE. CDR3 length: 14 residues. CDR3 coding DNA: TGTGCCAGCAGCGCTTCTTGGGGGAACACTGAAGCTTTCTTT. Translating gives CASSASWGNTEAFF.

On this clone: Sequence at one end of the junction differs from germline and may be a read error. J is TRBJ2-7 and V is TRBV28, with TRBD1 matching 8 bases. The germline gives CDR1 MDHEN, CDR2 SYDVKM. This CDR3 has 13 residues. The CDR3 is CASSFLPGQGEEF. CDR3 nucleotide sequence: TGTGCCAGCAGTTTCTTGCCCGGACAGGGAGAAGAGTTC. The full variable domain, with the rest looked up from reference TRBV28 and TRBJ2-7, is DVKVTQSSRYLVKRTGEKVFLECVQDMDHENMFWYRQDPGLGLRLIYFSYDVKMKEKGDIPEGYSVSREKKERFSLILESASTNQTSMYLCASSFLPGQGEEFGPGTRLTVT.

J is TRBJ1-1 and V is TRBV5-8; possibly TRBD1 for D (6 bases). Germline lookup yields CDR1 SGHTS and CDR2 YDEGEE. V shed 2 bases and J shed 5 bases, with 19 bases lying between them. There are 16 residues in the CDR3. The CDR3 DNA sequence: TGTGCCAGCAGCTTTCCTTGTCCACAGGGTGCTACTGAAGCTTTCTTT. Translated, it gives CASSFPCPQGATEAFF.

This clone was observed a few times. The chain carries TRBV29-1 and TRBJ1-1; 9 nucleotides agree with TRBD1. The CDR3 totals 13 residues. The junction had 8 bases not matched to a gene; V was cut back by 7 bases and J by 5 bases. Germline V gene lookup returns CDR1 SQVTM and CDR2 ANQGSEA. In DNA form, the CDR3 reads TGCAGCGCGGGACAGGGTATGTGGACTGAAGCTTTCTTT. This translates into CSAGQGMWTEAFF.

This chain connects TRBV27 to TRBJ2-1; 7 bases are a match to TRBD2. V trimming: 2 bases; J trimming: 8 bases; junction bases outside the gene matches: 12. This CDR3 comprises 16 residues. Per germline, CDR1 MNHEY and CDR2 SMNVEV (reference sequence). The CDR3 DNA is TGTGCCAGCAGTTTACTGGCGAGTGGGGGGGACGATGAGCAGTTCTTC. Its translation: CASSLLASGGDDEQFF.

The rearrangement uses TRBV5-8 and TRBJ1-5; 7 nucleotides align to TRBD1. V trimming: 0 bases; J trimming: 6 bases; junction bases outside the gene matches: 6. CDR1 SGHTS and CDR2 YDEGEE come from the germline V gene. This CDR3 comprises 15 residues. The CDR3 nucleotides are TGTGCCAGCAGCTTGGGGGACAGCAACCTTCAGCCCCAGCATTTT. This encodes CASSLGDSNLQPQHF.

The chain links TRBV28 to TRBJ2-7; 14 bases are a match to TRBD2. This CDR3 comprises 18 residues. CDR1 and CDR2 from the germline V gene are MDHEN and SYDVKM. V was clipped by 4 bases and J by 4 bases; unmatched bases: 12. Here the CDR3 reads CASSSAAGLAGEGYEQYF. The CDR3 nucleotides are TGTGCCAGCAGTTCAGCAGCGGGACTAGCGGGAGAGGGATACGAGCAGTACTTC.

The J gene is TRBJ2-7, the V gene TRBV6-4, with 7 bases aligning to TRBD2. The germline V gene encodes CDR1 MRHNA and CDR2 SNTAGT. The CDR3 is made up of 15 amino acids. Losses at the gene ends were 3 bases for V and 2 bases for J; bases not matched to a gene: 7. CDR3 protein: CASSDGGEGPYEQYF. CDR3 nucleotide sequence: TGTGCCAGCAGTGATGGGGGGGAGGGCCCCTACGAGCAGTACTTC.

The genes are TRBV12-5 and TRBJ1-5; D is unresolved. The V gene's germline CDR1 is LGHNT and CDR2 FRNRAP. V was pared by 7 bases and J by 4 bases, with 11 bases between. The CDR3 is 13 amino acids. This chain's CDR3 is CASAQSKNQPQHF. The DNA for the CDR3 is TGTGCTAGTGCCCAGTCCAAAAATCAGCCCCAGCATTTT.

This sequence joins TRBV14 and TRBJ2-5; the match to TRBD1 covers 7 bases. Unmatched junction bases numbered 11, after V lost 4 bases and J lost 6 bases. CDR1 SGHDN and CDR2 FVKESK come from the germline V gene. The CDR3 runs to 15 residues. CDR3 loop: CASSPGARGLKTQYF. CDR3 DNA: TGTGCCAGCAGCCCAGGGGCCAGGGGGTTGAAGACCCAGTACTTC. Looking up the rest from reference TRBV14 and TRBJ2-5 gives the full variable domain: EAGVTQFPSHSVIEKGQTVTLRCDPISGHDNLYWYRRVMGKEIKFLLHFVKESKQDESGMPNNRFLAERTGGTYSTLKVQPAELEDSGVYFCASSPGARGLKTQYFGPGTRLLVL.

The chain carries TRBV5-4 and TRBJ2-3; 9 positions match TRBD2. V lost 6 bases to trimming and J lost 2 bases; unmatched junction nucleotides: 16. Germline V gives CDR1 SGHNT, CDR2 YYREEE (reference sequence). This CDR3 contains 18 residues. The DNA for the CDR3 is TGTGCCAGCACCTTAAAGGGCAGTGGCGGGAGGGACACAGATACGCAGTATTTT. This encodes CASTLKGSGGRDTDTQYF.

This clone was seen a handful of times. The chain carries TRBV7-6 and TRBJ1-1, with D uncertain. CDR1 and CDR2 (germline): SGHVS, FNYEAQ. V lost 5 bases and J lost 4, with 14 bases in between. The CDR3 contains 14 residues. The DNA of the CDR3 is TGTGCCAGCAGCCCTCGGACGGGAGGCACTGAAGCTTTCTTT. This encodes CASSPRTGGTEAFF.

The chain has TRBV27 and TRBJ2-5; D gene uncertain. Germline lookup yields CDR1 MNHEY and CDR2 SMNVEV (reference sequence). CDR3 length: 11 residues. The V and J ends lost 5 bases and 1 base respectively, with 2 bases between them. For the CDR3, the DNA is TGTGCCAGCAGTCCCCAAGAGACCCAGTACTTC. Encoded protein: CASSPQETQYF.

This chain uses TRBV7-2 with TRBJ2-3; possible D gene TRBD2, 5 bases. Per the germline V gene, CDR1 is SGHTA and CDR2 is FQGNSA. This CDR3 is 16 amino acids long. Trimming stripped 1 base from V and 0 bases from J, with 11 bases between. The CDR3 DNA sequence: TGTGCCAGCAGCTTAGGGGGAGCGCCTAGCACAGATACGCAGTATTTT. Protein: CASSLGGAPSTDTQYF.

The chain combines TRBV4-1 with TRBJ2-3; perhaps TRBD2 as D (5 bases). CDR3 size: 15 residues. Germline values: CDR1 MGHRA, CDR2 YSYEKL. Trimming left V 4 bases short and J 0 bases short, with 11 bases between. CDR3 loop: CASSPRAGSTDTQYF. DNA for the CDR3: TGCGCCAGCAGCCCGAGGGCGGGTAGCACAGATACGCAGTATTTT.

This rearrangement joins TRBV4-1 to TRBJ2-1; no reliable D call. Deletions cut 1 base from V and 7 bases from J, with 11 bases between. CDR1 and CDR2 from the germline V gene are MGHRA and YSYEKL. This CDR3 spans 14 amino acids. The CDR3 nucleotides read TGCGCCAGCAGCCAAGCGGGTGCCGGGAATGAGCAGTTCTTC. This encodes CASSQAGAGNEQFF.

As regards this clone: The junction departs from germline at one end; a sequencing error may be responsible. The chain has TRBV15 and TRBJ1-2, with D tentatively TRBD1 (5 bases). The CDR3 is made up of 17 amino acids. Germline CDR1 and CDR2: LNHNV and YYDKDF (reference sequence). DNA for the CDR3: TGCGCCGCCAGCAGAGATTCCCCCCAGGGAGGAATCTATGGCTATACCTTC. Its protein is CAASRDSPQGGIYGYTF.